The 24 T cell receptor beta chains below were found in one sample sequenced in a study of beta chain features in type 1 diabetes. The authors reverse transcribed all of the isolated RNA, so sequencing captured expressed TCRB transcripts. Sequencing was performed with immunoSEQ multiplex PCR; in TCRdb, only in-frame clones are kept and a portion is missing. The data hold fewer than 400,000 clones, with less than 10% observed a single time. Sample: central memory CD4+ T cells from blood. The receptors stem from a woman aged 18-29 years in good health.

This clone was seen only a few times. The chain carries TRBV29-1 and TRBJ2-3; unclear D gene. The CDR3 runs 12 residues. Trimming took 3 bases from V and 3 from J, leaving 7 bases between them. Germline values: CDR1 SQVTM, CDR2 ANQGSEA. The CDR3 region has the DNA TGCAGCGTTGACGCAGGAACAGATACGCAGTATTTT. Protein sequence: CSVDAGTDTQYF.

With regard to this clone: The sample carries other DNA sequences with the same CDR3. The chain joins TRBV7-2 to TRBJ2-1; the match to TRBD2 covers 7 bases. The CDR3 runs 14 residues. The V and J ends lost 3 bases and 1 base, in that order; junction bases with no gene match: 0. The V gene's germline CDR1 is SGHTA and CDR2 FQGNSA. The CDR3, as DNA: TGTGCCAGCAGCTTGGGACTATCCTACAATGAGCAGTTCTTC. Protein product: CASSLGLSYNEQFF. Combining the CDR3 with reference TRBV7-2 and TRBJ2-1 gives the whole variable domain GAGVSQSPSNKVTEKGKDVELRCDPISGHTALYWYRQSLGQGLEFLIYFQGNSAPDKSGLPSDRFSAERTGGSVSTLTIQRTQQEDSAVYLCASSLGLSYNEQFFGPGTRLTVL.

The chain has TRBV7-2 and TRBJ2-5; D remains ambiguous. CDR1 and CDR2 from the germline V gene are SGHTA and FQGNSA. This CDR3 comprises 13 residues. V lost 1 base and J lost 9, with 12 bases in between. The chain's CDR3 is CASSLETFSAQYF. The CDR3 DNA reads TGTGCCAGCAGCTTAGAGACGTTTTCGGCCCAGTACTTC.

This clone came up a few times. V usage is TRBV29-1 and J usage is TRBJ2-5; D unresolved. The CDR3 consists of 14 residues. V lost 1 base, J lost 5 bases, and 14 bases lay in between. Germline V lookup: CDR1 SQVTM, CDR2 ANQGSEA. The chain's CDR3 is CSVEAEDLGETQYF. CDR3 nucleotides: TGCAGCGTTGAAGCGGAAGATTTGGGGGAGACCCAGTACTTC.

The sample holds a few counts of this clone. This is likely an artifact of a read error, given a far larger clone one base away. V and J are TRBV4-1 and TRBJ2-3; 10 bases are shared with TRBD1. The CDR3 totals 14 residues. From germline, CDR1 is MGHRA and CDR2 YSYEKL. J gave up 4 bases and V 4 bases, and 2 bases lay outside the gene matches. The CDR3 reads CASSPGQGADTQYF. CDR3 coding DNA: TGCGCCAGCAGCCCAGGACAGGGGGCAGATACGCAGTATTTT.

The chain carries TRBV7-9 and TRBJ2-3, with 8 bases aligning to TRBD2. V was pared by 5 bases and J by 4 bases, with 11 bases of the junction left unmatched. The CDR3 runs 16 residues. CDR1 and CDR2 (germline): SEHNR, FQNEAQ (reference sequence). CDR3 nucleotides: TGTGCCAGCAGCAAGGGACTAGTTGGAGGGGCAGATACGCAGTATTTT. Translation gives CASSKGLVGGADTQYF.

The rearrangement uses TRBV28 and TRBJ2-5, with D unclear. The germline CDR1 and CDR2 sequences are MDHEN and SYDVKM. V dropped 6 bases and J dropped 5 bases, with 16 bases sitting between them. The CDR3 loop spans 14 amino acids. The CDR3 is CASSWVRPSETQYF. The CDR3 DNA follows: TGTGCCAGCAGCTGGGTACGACCTTCGGAGACCCAGTACTTC.

The chain has TRBV9 and TRBJ2-5; perhaps D is TRBD1 or TRBD2 (5 bases each). The CDR3 is 14 amino acids. CDR1 SGDLS and CDR2 YYNGEE come from the germline V gene. The ends were cut back, 4 bases at V and 4 bases at J, with 14 bases in the middle. CDR3 in DNA: TGTGCCAGCAGCTCAGGGAGTGGGAGAGAGACCCAGTACTTC. Amino acid sequence: CASSSGSGRETQYF.

This clone was recorded a few times. The chain has TRBV7-2 and TRBJ2-7; TRBD1 aligns across 7 bases. This CDR3 has 14 residues. Germline CDR1 reads SGHTA; CDR2 reads FQGNSA. The trim removed 6 bases at V and 4 bases at J, leaving 9 bases unmatched. Written as DNA, the CDR3 is TGTGCCAGCAGTTCGAAGACAGGGCCTTACGAGCAGTACTTC. Translated, it gives CASSSKTGPYEQYF. The entire variable domain, with the rest obtained from reference TRBV7-2 and TRBJ2-7, is as follows: GAGVSQSPSNKVTEKGKDVELRCDPISGHTALYWYRQSLGQGLEFLIYFQGNSAPDKSGLPSDRFSAERTGGSVSTLTIQRTQQEDSAVYLCASSSKTGPYEQYFGPGTRLTVT.

This clone was detected only a few times. This chain uses TRBV18 with TRBJ1-3; D ambiguous. Looked up from germline, CDR1 is KGHSH and CDR2 is LQKENI. This CDR3 has 16 amino acids. V was clipped by 3 bases and J by 1 base, with 13 bases between them. The CDR3 protein is CASSPGSSVSGNTIYF. The CDR3 DNA reads TGTGCCAGCTCACCGGGGTCTTCAGTATCTGGAAACACCATATATTTT.

This clone was recorded a few times. The V gene is TRBV4-3, the J gene TRBJ2-7, with D uncertain. This CDR3 has 15 residues. Germline CDR1 LGHNA, CDR2 YSLEER. Trimming shortened V by 0 bases and J by 0 bases, and 9 bases separated the two germline ends. The CDR3 DNA is TGCGCCAGCAGCCAAGAATGGCAGATCTCCTACGAGCAGTACTTC. This translates into CASSQEWQISYEQYF.

J is TRBJ2-1 and V is TRBV9; no definite D call. The V end was cut by 1 base, the J end by 9 bases, with 14 bases between. CDR1 SGDLS and CDR2 YYNGEE come from the germline V gene. This CDR3 is 14 amino acids long. CDR3 protein: CASSVRLELGEQFF. The CDR3 coding sequence is TGTGCCAGCAGCGTAAGGCTAGAGTTGGGTGAGCAGTTCTTC.

The chain has TRBV28 and TRBJ1-5, with D unclear. Germline values: CDR1 MDHEN, CDR2 SYDVKM. Trimming stripped 2 bases from V and 7 bases from J, with 6 bases between. The CDR3 loop spans 12 amino acids. CDR3 DNA sequence: TGTGCCAGCAGTTTACTGGAGCAGCCCCAGCATTTT. It yields the protein CASSLLEQPQHF.

This clone turned up a few times. The chain combines TRBV25-1 with TRBJ1-2; no firm D call. The V and J ends lost 3 bases and 7 bases respectively, with 6 bases between them. Germline CDR1 and CDR2: MGHDK and SYGVNS. The length of the CDR3 is 11 residues. The CDR3 sequence is CASSDWGGYTF. The CDR3 region has the DNA TGTGCCAGCAGTGATTGGGGTGGCTACACCTTC.

The chain joins TRBV9 to TRBJ2-1; possibly TRBD2 for D (6 bases). Trimming pared 4 bases from V and 4 bases from J, leaving 15 bases between. The CDR3 spans 15 residues. Germline V lookup: CDR1 SGDLS, CDR2 YYNGEE. As DNA, the CDR3 is TGTGCCAGCAGCATTAGACTAGTAGGGTACAATGAGCAGTTCTTC. Its protein product is CASSIRLVGYNEQFF.

The rearrangement links TRBV19 to TRBJ2-5; TRBD1 matches 10 bases. V trimming: 0 bases; J trimming: 6 bases; junction bases outside the gene matches: 10. Germline-derived CDR1 and CDR2 are LNHDA and SQIVND (reference sequence). The CDR3 spans 17 residues. This CDR3 is CASSIDLPTGGEKTQYF. The CDR3 DNA follows: TGTGCCAGTAGTATAGATCTCCCGACAGGGGGCGAAAAGACCCAGTACTTC.

This clone occurred a few times. The V gene is TRBV7-2, the J gene TRBJ1-2; D is ambiguous. Germline-derived CDR1 and CDR2 are SGHTA and FQGNSA. V was trimmed by 5 bases and J by 1 base, leaving 11 bases between them. The CDR3 has 14 residues. The CDR3 loop reads CASSHADRNYGYTF. The DNA for the CDR3 is TGTGCCAGCAGCCACGCGGACCGTAACTATGGCTACACCTTC.

The chain is built from TRBV6-5 and TRBJ2-3; D is ambiguous. V was pared by 6 bases and J by 0 bases, with 7 bases between. Germline CDR1 and CDR2: MNHEY and SVGAGI. The CDR3 extends over 13 amino acids. The CDR3 region has the DNA TGTGCCAGCAGATCAATGAGCACAGATACGCAGTATTTT. It is translated as CASRSMSTDTQYF.

This clone was recorded a few times. The chain combines TRBV28 with TRBJ1-1; D perhaps matches TRBD1 (5 bases). The germline V gene encodes CDR1 MDHEN and CDR2 SYDVKM. V was trimmed by 2 bases and J by 3 bases, leaving 10 bases between them. This CDR3 has 14 amino acids. In nucleotides, the CDR3 is TGTGCCAGCAGTTTACCGGGGCCTGACACTGAAGCTTTCTTT. Translation: CASSLPGPDTEAFF.

This clone was counted between two and nine times. Additional DNA sequences in this sample encode the identical CDR3. This chain joins TRBV29-1 and TRBJ2-3; 7 positions agree with TRBD2. This CDR3 spans 13 amino acids. Trimming cost V 3 bases and J 0 bases; bases outside gene matches: 0. Germline lookup yields CDR1 SQVTM and CDR2 ANQGSEA. The CDR3 DNA is TGCAGCGTTGATAGCGGGAGCACAGATACGCAGTATTTT. Translation gives CSVDSGSTDTQYF.

V is TRBV7-2 and J is TRBJ2-1, with 11 bases matching TRBD1. This CDR3 spans 15 amino acids. Losses at the gene ends were 2 bases for V and 6 bases for J; bases not matched to a gene: 3. In germline, CDR1 is SGHTA, CDR2 FQGNSA. The CDR3: CASSLFGTGGNEQFF. CDR3 nucleotides: TGTGCCAGCAGCTTATTTGGGACAGGGGGCAATGAGCAGTTCTTC.

This clone was found a few times. This chain's CDR3 is CATSRDIGTRRRTDTQYF. Here the CDR3 DNA reads TGTGCCACCAGCAGAGATATTGGGACCCGGCGTCGCACAGATACGCAGTATTTT. This chain uses TRBV15 with TRBJ2-3, with D perhaps assigned TRBD1 or TRBD2 (5 bases each). The CDR3 runs 18 residues. CDR1 LNHNV and CDR2 YYDKDF come from the germline V gene (reference sequence). Trimming left V 0 bases short and J 1 base short, with 17 bases between.

This clone was seen more than once but under ten times. V gene TRBV5-6 combines with J gene TRBJ1-5; maybe TRBD1 (6 bases). Trimming stripped 4 bases from V and 7 bases from J, with 15 bases between. This CDR3 has 14 amino acids. The germline V gene has CDR1 SGHDT and CDR2 YYEEEE. The CDR3, as DNA: TGTGCCAGCAGCCCCCACAGGGCTGGCCAGCCCCAGCATTTT. This sequence encodes CASSPHRAGQPQHF.

There are a few counts of this clone. This chain links TRBV15 with TRBJ1-1; D may be TRBD1 (6 bases). This CDR3 region has 15 residues. Trimming took off 0 bases at V and 4 bases at J, with 12 bases between the two ends. Germline V gene lookup returns CDR1 LNHNV and CDR2 YYDKDF (reference sequence). CDR3 DNA: TGTGCCACCAGCAGAGAAGGACAGTGGAGCACTGAAGCTTTCTTT. Translating gives CATSREGQWSTEAFF.